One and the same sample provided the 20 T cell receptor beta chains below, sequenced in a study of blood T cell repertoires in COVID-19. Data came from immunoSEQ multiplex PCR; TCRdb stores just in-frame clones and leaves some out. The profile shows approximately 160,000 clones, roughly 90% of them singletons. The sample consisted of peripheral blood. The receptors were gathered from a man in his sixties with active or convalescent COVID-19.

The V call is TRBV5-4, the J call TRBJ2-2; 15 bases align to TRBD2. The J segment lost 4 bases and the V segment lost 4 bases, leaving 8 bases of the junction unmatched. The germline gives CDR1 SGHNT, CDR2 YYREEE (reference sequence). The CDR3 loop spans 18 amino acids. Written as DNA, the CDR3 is TGTGCCAGCAGCACCGGGACTAGCGGGAGGAGGGCCACCGGGGAGCTGTTTTTT. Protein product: CASSTGTSGRRATGELFF.

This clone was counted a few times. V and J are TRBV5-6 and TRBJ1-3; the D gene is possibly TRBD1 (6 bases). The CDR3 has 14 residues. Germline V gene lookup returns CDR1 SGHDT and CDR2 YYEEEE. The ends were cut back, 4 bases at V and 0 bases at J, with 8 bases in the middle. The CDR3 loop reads CASSLRGSGNTIYF. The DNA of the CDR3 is TGTGCCAGCAGCCTCAGGGGCTCTGGAAACACCATATATTTT.

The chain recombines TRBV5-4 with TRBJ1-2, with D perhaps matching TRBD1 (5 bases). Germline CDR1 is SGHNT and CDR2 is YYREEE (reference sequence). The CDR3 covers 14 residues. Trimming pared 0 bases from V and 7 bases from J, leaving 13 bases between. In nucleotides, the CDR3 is TGTGCCAGCAGCTTGGCCAGGGATTTGTTTGGCTACACCTTC. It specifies CASSLARDLFGYTF.

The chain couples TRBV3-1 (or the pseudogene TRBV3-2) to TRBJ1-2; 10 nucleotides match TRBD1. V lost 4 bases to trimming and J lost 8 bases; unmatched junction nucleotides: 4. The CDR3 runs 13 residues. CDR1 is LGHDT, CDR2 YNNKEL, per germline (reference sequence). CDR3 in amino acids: CASSLTGGGGYTF. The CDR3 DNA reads TGTGCCAGCAGCCTGACAGGGGGCGGGGGCTACACCTTC.

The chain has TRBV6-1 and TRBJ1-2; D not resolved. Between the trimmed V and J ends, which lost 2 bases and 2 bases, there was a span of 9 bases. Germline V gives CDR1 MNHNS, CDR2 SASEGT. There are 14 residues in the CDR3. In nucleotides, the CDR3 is TGTGCCAGCAGTGAAATGCGGGGAAACTATGGCTACACCTTC. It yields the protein CASSEMRGNYGYTF.

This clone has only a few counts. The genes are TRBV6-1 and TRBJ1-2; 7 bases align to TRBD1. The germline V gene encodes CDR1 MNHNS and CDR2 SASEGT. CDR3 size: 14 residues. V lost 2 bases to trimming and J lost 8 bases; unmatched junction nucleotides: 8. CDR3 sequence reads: CASSENEGARGYTF. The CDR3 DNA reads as TGTGCCAGCAGTGAAAATGAGGGGGCGCGAGGCTACACCTTC.

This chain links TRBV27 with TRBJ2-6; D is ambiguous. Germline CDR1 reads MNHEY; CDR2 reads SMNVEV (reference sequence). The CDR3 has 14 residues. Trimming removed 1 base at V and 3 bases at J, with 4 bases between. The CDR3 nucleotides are TGTGCCAGCAGTTTATTTTATGGGGCCAACGTCCTGACTTTC. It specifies CASSLFYGANVLTF.

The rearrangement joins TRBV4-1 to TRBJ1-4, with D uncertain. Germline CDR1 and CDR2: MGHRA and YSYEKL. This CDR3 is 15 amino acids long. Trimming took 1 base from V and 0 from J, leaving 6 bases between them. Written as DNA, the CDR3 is TGCGCCAGCAGCCAAGTGTATACAACTAATGAAAAACTGTTTTTT. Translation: CASSQVYTTNEKLFF.

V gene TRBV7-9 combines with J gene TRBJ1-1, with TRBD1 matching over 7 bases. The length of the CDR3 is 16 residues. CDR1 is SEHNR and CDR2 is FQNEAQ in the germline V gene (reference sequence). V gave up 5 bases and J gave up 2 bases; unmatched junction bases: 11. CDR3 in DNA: TGTGCCAGCAGCCCTAGAGGGCGACAGGGTAACACTGAAGCTTTCTTT. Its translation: CASSPRGRQGNTEAFF.

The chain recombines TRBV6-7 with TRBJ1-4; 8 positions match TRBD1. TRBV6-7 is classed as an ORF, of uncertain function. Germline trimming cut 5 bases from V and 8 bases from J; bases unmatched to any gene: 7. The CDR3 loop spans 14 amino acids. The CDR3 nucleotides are TGTGCCAGCAGTACCGGGACAGGTTTGGAAAAACTGTTTTTT. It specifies CASSTGTGLEKLFF.

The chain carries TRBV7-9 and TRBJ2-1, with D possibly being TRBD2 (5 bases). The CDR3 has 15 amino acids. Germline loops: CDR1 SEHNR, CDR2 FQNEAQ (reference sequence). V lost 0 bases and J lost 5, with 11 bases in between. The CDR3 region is CASSLALSANNEQFF. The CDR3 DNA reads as TGTGCCAGCAGCTTAGCGCTTAGCGCTAACAATGAGCAGTTCTTC. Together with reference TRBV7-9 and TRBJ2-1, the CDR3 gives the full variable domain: DTGVSQNPRHKITKRGQNVTFRCDPISEHNRLYWYRQTLGQGPEFLTYFQNEAQLEKSRLLSDRFSAERPKGSFSTLEIQRTEQGDSAMYLCASSLALSANNEQFFGPGTRLTVL.

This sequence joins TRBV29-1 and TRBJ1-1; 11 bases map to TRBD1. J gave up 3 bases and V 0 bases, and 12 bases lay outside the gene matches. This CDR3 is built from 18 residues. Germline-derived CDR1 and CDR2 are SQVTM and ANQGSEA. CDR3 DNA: TGCAGCGTTGAAGAGGACCGGGACAGGGGGTATAGTTACACTGAAGCTTTCTTT. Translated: CSVEEDRDRGYSYTEAFF.

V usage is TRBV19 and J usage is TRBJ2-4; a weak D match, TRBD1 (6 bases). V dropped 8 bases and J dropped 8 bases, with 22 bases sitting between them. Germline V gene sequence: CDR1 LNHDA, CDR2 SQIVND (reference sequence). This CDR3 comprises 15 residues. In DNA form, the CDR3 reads TGTGCCAGTTCGCAGGGGCGCGGAAGAAAACACATTCAGTACTTC. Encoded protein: CASSQGRGRKHIQYF.

The CDR3: CASSPRLAGVTGELFF. The DNA for the CDR3 is TGTGCCAGCTCACCACGTCTAGCGGGAGTCACCGGGGAGCTGTTTTTT. The chain carries TRBV18 and TRBJ2-2; 10 nucleotides line up with TRBD2. The length of the CDR3 is 16 residues. The V gene's germline CDR1 is KGHSH and CDR2 LQKENI. The junction had 3 bases not matched to a gene; V was cut back by 1 base and J by 4 bases. Supplemented by reference TRBV18 and TRBJ2-2, the full variable domain reads NAGVMQNPRHLVRRRGQEARLRCSPMKGHSHVYWYRQLPEEGLKFMVYLQKENIIDESGMPKERFSAEFPKEGPSILRIQQVVRGDSAAYFCASSPRLAGVTGELFFGEGSRLTVL.

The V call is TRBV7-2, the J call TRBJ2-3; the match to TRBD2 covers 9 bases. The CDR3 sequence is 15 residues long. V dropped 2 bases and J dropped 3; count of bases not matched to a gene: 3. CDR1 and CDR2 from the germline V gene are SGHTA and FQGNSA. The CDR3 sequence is CASSLRLAGTDTQYF. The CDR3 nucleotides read TGTGCCAGCAGCTTAAGGCTAGCGGGAACAGATACGCAGTATTTT.

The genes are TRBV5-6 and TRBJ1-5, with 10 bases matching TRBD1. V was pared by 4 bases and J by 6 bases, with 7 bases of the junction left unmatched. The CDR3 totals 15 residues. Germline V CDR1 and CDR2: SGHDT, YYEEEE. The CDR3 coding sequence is TGTGCCAGCAGCCAAAGGACAGGGGGTATTCAGCCCCAGCATTTT. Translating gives CASSQRTGGIQPQHF. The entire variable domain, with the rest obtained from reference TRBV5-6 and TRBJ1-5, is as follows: DAGVTQSPTHLIKTRGQQVTLRCSPKSGHDTVSWYQQALGQGPQFIFQYYEEEERQRGNFPDRFSGHQFPNYSSELNVNALLLGDSALYLCASSQRTGGIQPQHFGDGTRLSIL.

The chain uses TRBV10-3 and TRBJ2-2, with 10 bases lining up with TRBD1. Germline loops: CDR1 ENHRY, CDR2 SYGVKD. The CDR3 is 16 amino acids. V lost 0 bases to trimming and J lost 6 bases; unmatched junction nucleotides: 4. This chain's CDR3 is CAISESGTGEAGELFF. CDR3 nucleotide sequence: TGTGCCATCAGTGAGTCGGGGACAGGGGAAGCCGGGGAGCTGTTTTTT.

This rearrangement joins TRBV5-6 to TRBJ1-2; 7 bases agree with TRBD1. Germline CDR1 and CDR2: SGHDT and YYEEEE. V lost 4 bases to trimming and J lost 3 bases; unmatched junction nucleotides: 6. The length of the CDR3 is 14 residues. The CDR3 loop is CASSLGQVHYGYTF. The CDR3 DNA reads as TGTGCCAGCAGCCTAGGACAGGTGCACTATGGCTACACCTTC.

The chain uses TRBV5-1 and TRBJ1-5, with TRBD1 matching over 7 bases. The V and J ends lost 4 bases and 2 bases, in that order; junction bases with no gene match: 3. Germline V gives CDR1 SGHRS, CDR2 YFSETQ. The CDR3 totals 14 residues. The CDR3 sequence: CASSDTGGNQPQHF. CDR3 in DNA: TGCGCCAGCAGCGATACAGGGGGCAATCAGCCCCAGCATTTT.

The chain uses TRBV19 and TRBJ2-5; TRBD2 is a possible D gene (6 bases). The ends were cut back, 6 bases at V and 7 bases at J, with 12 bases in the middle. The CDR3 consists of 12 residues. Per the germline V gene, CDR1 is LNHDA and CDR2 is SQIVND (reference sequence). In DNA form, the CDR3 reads TGTGCCAGTAGGGGGGGAGAGTGGACCCAGTACTTC. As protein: CASRGGEWTQYF. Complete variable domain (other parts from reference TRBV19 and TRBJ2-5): DGGITQSPKYLFRKEGQNVTLSCEQNLNHDAMYWYRQDPGQGLRLIYYSQIVNDFQKGDIAEGYSVSREKKESFPLTVTSAQKNPTAFYLCASRGGEWTQYFGPGTRLLVL.